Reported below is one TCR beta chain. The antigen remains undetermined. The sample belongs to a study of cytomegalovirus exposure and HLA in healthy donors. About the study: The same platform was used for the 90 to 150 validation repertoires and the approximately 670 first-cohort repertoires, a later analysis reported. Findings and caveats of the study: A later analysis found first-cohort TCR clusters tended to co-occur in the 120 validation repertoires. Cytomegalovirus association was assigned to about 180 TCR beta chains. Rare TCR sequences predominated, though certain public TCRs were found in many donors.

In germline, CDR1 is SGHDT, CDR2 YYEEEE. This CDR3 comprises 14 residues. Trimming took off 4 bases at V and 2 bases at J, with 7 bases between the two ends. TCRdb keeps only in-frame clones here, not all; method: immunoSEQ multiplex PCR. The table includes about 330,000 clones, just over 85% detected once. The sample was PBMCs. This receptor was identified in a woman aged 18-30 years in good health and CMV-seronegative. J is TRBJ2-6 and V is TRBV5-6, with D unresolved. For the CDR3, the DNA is TGTGCCAGCAGCCCAAGCACTGGGGCCAACGTCCTGACTTTC. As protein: CASSPSTGANVLTF.